Below are 17 T cell receptor beta chains sequenced from a single sample in a study of beta chain features in type 1 diabetes. These receptors are not linked to any known antigen. Whole-study results and caveats: Shorter TCRB CDR3s, moderately but significantly so, were found in Type 1 diabetes patients in all four CD4+ subsets.

The isolated RNA, all of it, was reverse transcribed, so expressed TCRB transcripts were what got sequenced. Generated by immunoSEQ multiplex PCR, the TCRdb table keeps only in-frame clones and is missing some. This table has some 350,000 clones, approximately 12% appearing once. The sequencing sample was made of naive CD4+ T cells from blood. The receptors were gathered from a young woman with type 1 diabetes.

The sample holds a few counts of this clone. The chain joins TRBV5-1 to TRBJ2-3; 8 nucleotides align to TRBD2. J lost 4 bases, V lost 1 base, and 17 bases had no gene match. This CDR3 is 19 amino acids long. Germline V gene lookup returns CDR1 SGHRS and CDR2 YFSETQ. Here the CDR3 reads CASSLRRVTGRASADTQYF. The DNA for the CDR3 is TGCGCCAGCAGCTTGAGGAGGGTGACCGGGAGGGCCTCCGCAGATACGCAGTATTTT.

J is TRBJ2-1 and V is TRBV6-5; D is uncertain. The length of the CDR3 is 12 residues. CDR1 is MNHEY and CDR2 is SVGAGI in the germline V gene. Trimming removed 6 bases at V and 10 bases at J, with 13 bases between. Written as DNA, the CDR3 is TGTGCCAGCAGAGTCCCAGGTCGGGAGCAGTTCTTC. This encodes CASRVPGREQFF.

This clone was seen a few times. The CDR3 nucleotides read TGTGCCAGCAGAACACAGGGGTTCGAGCAGTACTTC. Its translation is CASRTQGFEQYF. The rearrangement uses TRBV6-6 and TRBJ2-7, with 7 bases fitting TRBD1. J was trimmed by 6 bases and V by 6 bases; bases with no gene match: 5. This CDR3 is 12 amino acids long. CDR1 and CDR2 from the germline V gene are MNHNY and SVGAGI (reference sequence).

A few counts support this clone. V is TRBV27 and J is TRBJ1-1; 10 bases line up with TRBD1. CDR3 length: 15 amino acids. Germline V gene data show CDR1 as MNHEY and CDR2 as SMNVEV (reference sequence). V was pared by 1 base and J by 6 bases, with 5 bases of the junction left unmatched. CDR3 sequence (DNA): TGTGCCAGCAGTTTATTCCCGACAGGGGGCTCTGAAGCTTTCTTT. It is translated as CASSLFPTGGSEAFF.

This clone came up a few times. The chain recombines TRBV11-2 with TRBJ2-5; 8 bases align to TRBD2. With 3 bases clipped from V and 5 bases from J, the junction kept 5 bases outside the gene matches. This CDR3 comprises 14 residues. Germline lookup yields CDR1 SGHAT and CDR2 FQNNGV. CDR3 amino acids: CASSLSLAAETQYF. CDR3 bases: TGTGCCAGCAGCTTGTCACTAGCGGCGGAGACCCAGTACTTC.

This clone was detected only a few times. The chain employs TRBV7-9 and TRBJ2-2, with 9 positions matching TRBD2. After removal of 5 bases from V and 3 bases from J, the junction contained 10 bases not matched to a gene. The CDR3 is 17 residues long. Germline V CDR1 and CDR2: SEHNR, FQNEAQ (reference sequence). The DNA of the CDR3 is TGTGCCAGCAGCCTCACCGGGACTAGCTCGTACACCGGGGAGCTGTTTTTT. Amino acids: CASSLTGTSSYTGELFF.

The chain uses TRBV5-1 and TRBJ2-6; 8 nucleotides match TRBD1. J gave up 0 bases and V 0 bases, and 5 bases lay outside the gene matches. The CDR3 length is 18 residues. Germline loops: CDR1 SGHRS, CDR2 YFSETQ. CDR3 sequence: CASSLAWDRSSGANVLTF. CDR3 DNA: TGCGCCAGCAGCTTGGCCTGGGACAGGAGCTCTGGGGCCAACGTCCTGACTTTC. The full variable domain, its missing parts supplied by reference TRBV5-1 and TRBJ2-6, is KAGVTQTPRYLIKTRGQQVTLSCSPISGHRSVSWYQQTPGQGLQFLFEYFSETQRNKGNFPGRFSGRQFSNSRSEMNVSTLELGDSALYLCASSLAWDRSSGANVLTFGAGSRLTVL.

V gene TRBV6-6 combines with J gene TRBJ1-2; the D gene is possibly TRBD1 (5 bases). V was cut by 7 bases and J by 6 bases, with 9 bases left in between. CDR1 and CDR2 (germline): MNHNY, SVGAGI (reference sequence). The CDR3 length is 11 residues. The CDR3 DNA reads TGTGCCAGCACCCGGGGGGATGGCTACACCTTC. Amino acids: CASTRGDGYTF.

This clone turned up a few times. The J gene is TRBJ2-1, the V gene TRBV7-9; TRBD1 aligns across 11 bases. CDR3 length: 15 residues. The V gene end was trimmed by 0 bases and the J gene end by 7 bases; junction bases not matched to a gene: 2. Germline V gene sequence: CDR1 SEHNR, CDR2 FQNEAQ (reference sequence). Here the CDR3 DNA reads TGTGCCAGCAGCTTAGCGTGGGACAGGGGGAATGAGCAGTTCTTC. As protein: CASSLAWDRGNEQFF.

In this sample, this clone turned up a few times. V usage is TRBV7-9 and J usage is TRBJ2-7; 8 nucleotides match TRBD2. This CDR3 has 16 residues. Germline values: CDR1 SEHNR, CDR2 FQNEAQ (reference sequence). The ends lost 5 bases at V and 0 bases at J; junction bases unmatched: 9. CDR3 region: CASSLDGGASSYEQYF. The CDR3 nucleotides are TGTGCCAGCAGCCTTGACGGGGGGGCAAGCTCCTACGAGCAGTACTTC. The full variable domain, in which reference TRBV7-9 and TRBJ2-7 provide the parts outside the CDR3, is DTGVSQNPRHKITKRGQNVTFRCDPISEHNRLYWYRQTLGQGPEFLTYFQNEAQLEKSRLLSDRFSAERPKGSFSTLEIQRTEQGDSAMYLCASSLDGGASSYEQYFGPGTRLTVT.

This chain connects TRBV7-9 to TRBJ2-7; TRBD1 agrees at 8 bases. Germline-derived CDR1 and CDR2 are SEHNR and FQNEAQ (reference sequence). V lost 5 bases to trimming and J lost 6 bases; unmatched junction nucleotides: 9. The CDR3 runs to 14 residues. The CDR3 protein is CASSATGATLEQYV. Here the CDR3 DNA reads TGTGCCAGCAGCGCGACAGGGGCCACCCTCGAGCAGTACGTC.

This chain connects TRBV15 to TRBJ1-2; D unresolved. The CDR3 length is 17 residues. V lost 3 bases to trimming and J lost 4 bases, with 21 bases between them. Germline V gives CDR1 LNHNV, CDR2 YYDKDF (reference sequence). Here the CDR3 DNA reads TGTGCCACCAGCAGGGCAGCGGAGGGTTGGGCCGCCTATGGCTACACCTTC. Translating gives CATSRAAEGWAAYGYTF.

This clone was picked up a small number of times. V is TRBV14 and J is TRBJ2-1; 14 bases fit TRBD2. This CDR3 comprises 24 residues. CDR1 is SGHDN and CDR2 is FVKESK in the germline V gene. After removal of 2 bases from V and 1 base from J, the junction contained 22 bases not matched to a gene. The CDR3 nucleotides read TGTGCCAGCAGCCAAATTTCGGGGGCGACTAGCGGGAGGGGATATGCGTGGTCCTACAATGAGCAGTTCTTC. Protein sequence: CASSQISGATSGRGYAWSYNEQFF.

This chain links TRBV2 with TRBJ2-1; 9 bases align to TRBD2. The V gene's germline CDR1 is SNHLY and CDR2 FYNNEI. Unmatched junction bases numbered 3, after V lost 5 bases and J lost 4 bases. This CDR3 region has 14 residues. For the CDR3, the DNA is TGTGCCAGCAGTTTGCTAGCGGGGTACAATGAGCAGTTCTTC. Amino acids: CASSLLAGYNEQFF.

The rearrangement uses TRBV30 and TRBJ2-3; 10 bases are a match to TRBD2. This CDR3 has 14 amino acids. Germline V gene data show CDR1 as GTSNPN and CDR2 as SVGIG (reference sequence). Trimming took 5 bases from V and 4 from J; bases not matched to a gene: 6. The CDR3 sequence: CAWDRTSGADTQYF. CDR3 DNA sequence: TGTGCCTGGGATAGAACTAGCGGGGCAGATACGCAGTATTTT.

This clone was seen a handful of times. V usage is TRBV27 and J usage is TRBJ2-7; 9 bases align to TRBD2. Germline CDR1 MNHEY, CDR2 SMNVEV (reference sequence). CDR3 length: 20 residues. V lost 5 bases, J lost 1 base, and 21 bases stayed unmatched. CDR3 amino acids: CASSARTPLAGRPLSYEQYF. DNA of the CDR3: TGTGCCAGCAGTGCCCGCACTCCCCTAGCGGGAAGACCCCTTTCCTACGAGCAGTACTTC.

The rearrangement joins TRBV7-2 to TRBJ1-1, with no clear D. The germline V and J ends were trimmed by 5 bases and 1 base, with 11 bases remaining between them. The CDR3 is 14 residues long. Germline assignment: CDR1 SGHTA and CDR2 FQGNSA. In DNA, the CDR3 is TGTGCCAGCAGCCCAGAGAGAGGGAACACTGAAGCTTTCTTT. Translating gives CASSPERGNTEAFF. The full variable domain, completed using reference TRBV7-2 and TRBJ1-1, is GAGVSQSPSNKVTEKGKDVELRCDPISGHTALYWYRQSLGQGLEFLIYFQGNSAPDKSGLPSDRFSAERTGGSVSTLTIQRTQQEDSAVYLCASSPERGNTEAFFGQGTRLTVV.